The 32 T cell receptor beta chains below come from one sample, sequenced in a study of T-cell reconstitution after alpha-beta-depleted transplantation in children. Using unique molecular identifiers, the investigators prepared the TCRbeta library. One entry per CDR3 protein results from TCRdb running MiXCR on the PCR reads. The table lists approximately 640,000 distinct CDR3 sequences, 15% to 20% of them singletons. The material was PBMCs from the stem cell graft donor, obtained from the stem cell graft. The source is a human donor who donated a stem cell graft to a child with acute myeloid leukemia.

This clonotype has ten or more counts. The rearrangement uses TRBV7-2 and TRBJ2-1, with a tentative D call TRBD2 (6 bases). From germline, CDR1 is SGHTA and CDR2 FQGNSA. Trimming shortened V by 1 base and J by 4 bases, and 11 bases separated the two germline ends. CDR3 size: 15 residues. The CDR3 reads CASSLVRGRYNEQFF. CDR3 DNA sequence: TGTGCCAGCAGCTTAGTCCGGGGGAGGTACAATGAGCAGTTCTTC.

This clonotype came up many times. The chain links TRBV12-3 or TRBV12-4 to TRBJ1-1, with D unresolved. Trimming took off 6 bases at V and 0 bases at J, with 20 bases between the two ends. CDR3 size: 17 residues. CDR3 sequence (DNA): TGTGCCAGCAGCGTACCGGGGAAGACGAGGATGAACACTGAAGCTTTCTTT. This gives the protein CASSVPGKTRMNTEAFF.

A note on this clonotype: A single base separates this from a much larger clone, so it may be a read error. The rearrangement uses TRBV9 and TRBJ2-7; no reliable D call. Trimming took off 3 bases at V and 2 bases at J, with 9 bases between the two ends. The CDR3 length is 13 residues. Germline-derived CDR1 and CDR2 are SGDLS and YYNGEE. Here the CDR3 reads CASSGRHPYEQYF. The CDR3 nucleotides are TGTGCCAGCAGCGGACGACATCCCTACGAGCAGTACTTC.

This clonotype came up a few times. CDR3: CASSLVGSGVHQETQYF. Written as DNA, the CDR3 is TGTGCCAGCAGCTTAGTCGGTAGCGGGGTCCATCAAGAGACCCAGTACTTC. The rearrangement joins TRBV7-2 to TRBJ2-5; 8 bases agree with TRBD2. The CDR3 totals 17 residues. CDR1 and CDR2 from the germline V gene are SGHTA and FQGNSA. The ends lost 1 base at V and 2 bases at J; junction bases unmatched: 9.

This clonotype was picked up many times. The V call is TRBV15, the J call TRBJ1-5; D unresolved. This CDR3 is 15 amino acids long. Germline CDR1 is LNHNV and CDR2 is YYDKDF (reference sequence). The ends were cut back, 0 bases at V and 4 bases at J, with 10 bases in the middle. CDR3 loop: CATSRDLSVNQPQHF. The CDR3, as DNA: TGTGCCACCAGCAGAGATCTGTCTGTTAATCAGCCCCAGCATTTT.

This clonotype has at least ten counts. This chain connects TRBV29-1 to TRBJ2-1; possibly TRBD2 for D (6 bases). The CDR3 runs to 15 residues. V was shortened by 6 bases and J by 0 bases, with 15 bases between the two germline ends. From germline, CDR1 is SQVTM and CDR2 ANQGSEA. The CDR3 here is CSVGGGRFSYNEQFF. The DNA for the CDR3 is TGCAGCGTCGGGGGAGGTAGATTCTCCTACAATGAGCAGTTCTTC.

This clonotype was counted a few times. V usage is TRBV24-1 and J usage is TRBJ2-7; TRBD2 matches 7 bases. The V and J ends lost 3 bases and 5 bases, in that order; junction bases with no gene match: 9. Germline values: CDR1 KGHDR, CDR2 SFDVKD. The CDR3 consists of 15 residues. The CDR3 nucleotides are TGTGCCACCAGTGATCCGGGAGCAGGGAGGGACGAGCAGTACTTC. Residues: CATSDPGAGRDEQYF.

The V call is TRBV27, the J call TRBJ2-1; 9 positions match TRBD2. Germline lookup yields CDR1 MNHEY and CDR2 SMNVEV (reference sequence). V lost 7 bases, J lost 7 bases, and 5 bases stayed unmatched. This CDR3 is built from 13 residues. The CDR3, as DNA: TGTGCCAGCAATTTTCTAGCGGGGAATGAGCAGTTCTTC. Translation gives CASNFLAGNEQFF.

This clonotype occurred a few times. The chain is built from TRBV25-1 and TRBJ1-5; maybe TRBD1 (6 bases). This CDR3 contains 15 residues. V was pared by 1 base and J by 5 bases, with 12 bases between. CDR1 MGHDK and CDR2 SYGVNS come from the germline V gene. CDR3 loop: CASSESRAGDQPQHF. Written as DNA, the CDR3 is TGTGCCAGCAGTGAATCTAGGGCAGGGGATCAGCCCCAGCATTTT.

The count of this clonotype is one. The rearrangement links TRBV28 to TRBJ2-3, with 7 bases identical to TRBD2. Trimming cost V 3 bases and J 2 bases; bases outside gene matches: 11. Germline assignment: CDR1 MDHEN and CDR2 SYDVKM. CDR3 length: 17 amino acids. The CDR3 loop is CASSFSGGGAFTDTQYF. In DNA form, the CDR3 reads TGTGCCAGCAGTTTTTCCGGCGGGGGAGCCTTCACAGATACGCAGTATTTT.

The chain employs TRBV11-2 and TRBJ2-1; the match to TRBD2 covers 10 bases. The V gene's germline CDR1 is SGHAT and CDR2 FQNNGV. J gave up 4 bases and V 3 bases, and 9 bases lay outside the gene matches. The CDR3 loop spans 17 amino acids. The CDR3 here is CASSFWGPSGGYNEQFF. The CDR3, as DNA: TGTGCCAGCAGCTTCTGGGGGCCTAGCGGGGGTTACAATGAGCAGTTCTTC.

DNA of the CDR3: TGCAGTGCTAAAGAGACCACAGGACAACTCTATGGCTACACCTTC. Translation: CSAKETTGQLYGYTF. V usage is TRBV20-1 and J usage is TRBJ1-2; tentative D call: TRBD1 (5 bases). Looked up from germline, CDR1 is DFQATT and CDR2 is SNEGSKA (reference sequence). V shed 4 bases and J shed 4 bases, with 19 bases lying between them. The CDR3 length is 15 residues.

The chain joins TRBV27 to TRBJ1-6; TRBD1 matches at 7 bases. This CDR3 has 13 amino acids. The trim removed 9 bases at V and 7 bases at J, leaving 6 bases unmatched. Germline CDR1 MNHEY, CDR2 SMNVEV (reference sequence). The chain's CDR3 is CASGTALNSPLHF. The DNA of the CDR3 is TGTGCCAGTGGGACAGCCCTAAATTCACCCCTCCACTTT.

At least ten counts were recorded for this clonotype. The V call is TRBV15, the J call TRBJ2-7; the match to TRBD2 covers 10 bases. This CDR3 region has 15 residues. After removal of 0 bases from V and 10 bases from J, the junction contained 9 bases not matched to a gene. CDR1 is LNHNV and CDR2 is YYDKDF in the germline V gene (reference sequence). In DNA, the CDR3 is TGTGCCACCAGCAGAGATCTCGCTAGCGGGGGAAACCAGTACTTC. This codes for CATSRDLASGGNQYF.

The table lists this clonotype with many counts. The chain carries TRBV20-1 and TRBJ2-7; 8 bases match TRBD1. V lost 5 bases to trimming and J lost 4 bases; unmatched junction nucleotides: 10. The CDR3 extends over 14 amino acids. The V gene's germline CDR1 is DFQATT and CDR2 SNEGSKA (reference sequence). The DNA of the CDR3 is TGCAGTGCTGGCCGGGACAGGACCGATTACGAGCAGTACGTC. Residues: CSAGRDRTDYEQYV.

This clonotype occurred many times. This sequence joins TRBV12-3 or TRBV12-4 and TRBJ1-1; tentative D call: TRBD1 (5 bases). V shed 7 bases and J shed 1 base, with 10 bases lying between them. The CDR3 runs 13 residues. The CDR3 DNA sequence: TGTGCCAGCATTTGGGGGTCGAACACTGAAGCTTTCTTT. It is translated as CASIWGSNTEAFF.

This clonotype was recorded a few times. This rearrangement joins TRBV20-1 to TRBJ2-2, with D possibly matching TRBD1 (6 bases). The CDR3 consists of 17 residues. Per the germline V gene, CDR1 is DFQATT and CDR2 is SNEGSKA (reference sequence). The V end lost 1 base, the J end lost 4 bases, and 19 bases lay between the germline ends. Written as DNA, the CDR3 is TGCAGTGCTAGAGTAATACACAGGGATTTGAGCACCGGGGAGCTGTTTTTT. This gives the protein CSARVIHRDLSTGELFF.

The sample holds many counts of this clonotype. The chain joins TRBV20-1 to TRBJ2-7, with D perhaps being TRBD1 or TRBD2 (5 bases each). V was trimmed by 0 bases and J by 3 bases, leaving 15 bases between them. The CDR3 is made up of 15 amino acids. Germline CDR1 DFQATT, CDR2 SNEGSKA (reference sequence). For the CDR3, the DNA is TGCAGTGCTAGAGATACGAGGGGCCGCGTCTACGAGCAGTACGTC. Translating it yields CSARDTRGRVYEQYV.

This clonotype has just one count. The chain has TRBV7-9 and TRBJ2-1; TRBD2 matches at 8 bases. Germline CDR1 reads SEHNR; CDR2 reads FQNEAQ (reference sequence). The ends lost 5 bases at V and 2 bases at J; junction bases unmatched: 8. The CDR3 has 16 amino acids. CDR3 in amino acids: CASSPPGGLAYNEQFF. The DNA of the CDR3 is TGTGCCAGCAGCCCCCCCGGGGGACTAGCCTACAATGAGCAGTTCTTC.

This clonotype was counted many times. This chain links TRBV7-2 with TRBJ2-3, with unresolved D. The CDR3 is 15 amino acids. V lost 5 bases to trimming and J lost 0 bases, with 12 bases between them. CDR1 and CDR2 from the germline V gene are SGHTA and FQGNSA. The CDR3 nucleotides are TGTGCCAGCAGCCTTGGTCCCCCAAGCACAGATACGCAGTATTTT. It specifies CASSLGPPSTDTQYF.

The chain carries TRBV7-2 and TRBJ2-2; TRBD1 agrees at 9 bases. The CDR3 totals 17 residues. V trimming: 5 bases; J trimming: 2 bases; junction bases outside the gene matches: 9. CDR1 is SGHTA and CDR2 is FQGNSA in the germline V gene. CDR3 in amino acids: CASSLKPGQGNTGELFF. CDR3 bases: TGTGCCAGCAGCCTCAAACCGGGACAGGGAAACACCGGGGAGCTGTTTTTT.

This clonotype was recorded at least ten times. The chain uses TRBV20-1 and TRBJ1-6; 11 bases are a match to TRBD1. After removal of 1 base from V and 7 bases from J, the junction contained 6 bases not matched to a gene. This CDR3 spans 16 amino acids. The V gene's germline CDR1 is DFQATT and CDR2 SNEGSKA (reference sequence). The CDR3 loop reads CSARGRDRGRNSPLHF. The DNA of the CDR3 is TGCAGTGCTAGAGGCCGGGACAGGGGGAGGAATTCACCCCTCCACTTT.

Concerning this clonotype itself: A much larger clone differs from this one at a single base, so this may be a read error. The gene calls are TRBV20-1 and TRBJ1-2, with D maybe TRBD1 (5 bases). V lost 5 bases, J lost 4 bases, and 32 bases lay in between. CDR1 and CDR2 (germline): DFQATT, SNEGSKA (reference sequence). The CDR3 has 19 amino acids. The CDR3 is CSAVPGRRLDLGPAYGYTF. CDR3 DNA sequence: TGCAGTGCTGTCCCGGGACGCCGGTTAGATTTGGGGCCAGCCTATGGCTACACCTTC.

The CDR3 region has the DNA TGTGCCATAGAACAGGGAAACAATGAGCAGTTCTTC. It specifies CAIEQGNNEQFF. The chain links TRBV7-9 to TRBJ2-1, with D possibly TRBD1 on 6 matching bases. This CDR3 region has 12 residues. Germline CDR1 reads SEHNR; CDR2 reads FQNEAQ (reference sequence). The ends were cut back, 10 bases at V and 5 bases at J, with 12 bases in the middle.

In its sample, this clonotype was seen many times. V gene TRBV4-2 combines with J gene TRBJ2-2; 8 bases are a match to TRBD2. The CDR3 is 14 amino acids. Trimming at V came to 3 bases and at J to 6 bases, leaving 3 bases not matched to a gene. Germline loops: CDR1 LGHNA, CDR2 YNFKEQ. The CDR3, as DNA: TGTGCCAGCAGCCATGCCGGGGGGGCCGGGGAGCTGTTTTTT. This sequence encodes CASSHAGGAGELFF.

As regards this clonotype: A much more abundant neighbour one base away suggests this may be a read error. The CDR3 coding sequence is TGTGCCAGCACTTTAAGGGGTCTGGGCACCGGGGAGCTGTTTTTT. Amino acid sequence: CASTLRGLGTGELFF. The chain carries TRBV12-3 or TRBV12-4 and TRBJ2-2; weak D call: TRBD1 (5 bases). The CDR3 has 15 residues.

V usage is TRBV15 and J usage is TRBJ2-2; TRBD2 is a possible D gene (9 bases). Deletions cut 0 bases from V and 1 base from J, with 24 bases between. The CDR3 loop spans 21 amino acids. Germline CDR1 reads LNHNV; CDR2 reads YYDKDF (reference sequence). The CDR3 is CATSRDGTGLTSGQNTGELFF. The CDR3 nucleotides are TGTGCCACCAGCAGAGATGGGACAGGCCTGACTAGCGGCCAGAACACCGGGGAGCTGTTTTTT.

The chain employs TRBV6-1 and TRBJ2-1, with 11 positions matching TRBD2. CDR3 length equals 16 residues. CDR1 MNHNS and CDR2 SASEGT come from the germline V gene. V shed 5 bases and J 1 base; nucleotides not matched to a gene: 4. In DNA, the CDR3 is TGTGCCAGCAGTCTAGCGGGGGGACTATCCTACAATGAGCAGTTCTTC. Protein product: CASSLAGGLSYNEQFF.

Ten or more counts support this clonotype. The rearrangement links TRBV5-1 to TRBJ2-1, with D hard to call. V was trimmed by 0 bases and J by 10 bases, leaving 11 bases between them. CDR1 SGHRS and CDR2 YFSETQ come from the germline V gene. This CDR3 comprises 13 residues. The CDR3 bases are TGCGCCAGCAGCTTGGCCTCCCGGTACGAGCAGTTCTTC. This codes for CASSLASRYEQFF.

The chain has TRBV12-3 or TRBV12-4 and TRBJ2-1; a possible D gene is TRBD2 (5 bases). CDR3 size: 13 residues. V was clipped by 6 bases and J by 8 bases, with 14 bases between them. The DNA for the CDR3 is TGTGCCAGCAGCCTACCCGGGGTCGATGAGCAGTTCTTC. This encodes CASSLPGVDEQFF.

This clonotype was seen only a few times. The V gene is TRBV6-2 or TRBV6-3, the J gene TRBJ2-7; either TRBD1 or TRBD2 may fit D (6 bases each). Germline-derived CDR1 and CDR2 are MNHEY and SVGEGT. The germline V and J ends were trimmed by 0 bases and 5 bases, with 11 bases remaining between them. The CDR3 loop spans 14 amino acids. Here the CDR3 reads CASSYSRGAHEQYF. As DNA, the CDR3 is TGTGCCAGCAGTTACTCGAGGGGGGCCCACGAGCAGTACTTC.

This clonotype was recorded at least ten times. This rearrangement joins TRBV20-1 to TRBJ1-2; D is ambiguous. Per the germline V gene, CDR1 is DFQATT and CDR2 is SNEGSKA (reference sequence). The CDR3 covers 12 residues. Trimming removed 4 bases at V and 1 base at J, with 7 bases between. The CDR3 nucleotides read TGCAGTGCTATAGGGCTTAACTATGGCTACACCTTC. Protein product: CSAIGLNYGYTF.